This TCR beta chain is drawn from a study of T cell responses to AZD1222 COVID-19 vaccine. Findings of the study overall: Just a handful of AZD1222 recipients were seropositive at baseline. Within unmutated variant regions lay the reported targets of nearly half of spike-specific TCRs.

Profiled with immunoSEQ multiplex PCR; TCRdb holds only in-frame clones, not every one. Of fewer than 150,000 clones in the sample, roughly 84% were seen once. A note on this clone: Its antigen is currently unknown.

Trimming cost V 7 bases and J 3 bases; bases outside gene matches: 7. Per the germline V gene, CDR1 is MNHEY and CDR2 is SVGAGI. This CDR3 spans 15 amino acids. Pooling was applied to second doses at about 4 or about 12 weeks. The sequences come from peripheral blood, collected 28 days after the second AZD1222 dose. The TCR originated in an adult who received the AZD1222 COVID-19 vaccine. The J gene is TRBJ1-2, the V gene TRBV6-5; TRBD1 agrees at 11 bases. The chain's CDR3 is CASKIGTGGDYGYTF. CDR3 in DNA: TGTGCCAGCAAAATAGGGACAGGGGGGGACTATGGCTACACCTTC.